Listed below are T cell receptor beta chains from one sample, sequenced in a study of early T cells in non-severe SARS-CoV-2 infection. TCRdb called the 5' RACE reads again in MiXCR, with one record for every CDR3 protein. The sample lists 28,000 or so distinct CDR3 sequences; under 7.5% were seen once. The sample was whole blood. The receptors were sampled from an adult who was a healthcare worker with PCR-confirmed SARS-CoV-2 infection or an uninfected control (not recorded which). Both conserved end residues are part of each CDR3. D genes are given only for firm matches. Some rows have no size entry. The others give once, few or many, or a class for an expanded clone.

D	size	V	J	CDR3	DNA
NA	NA	TRBV9	TRBJ2-2	CASSVVDGNYGELFF	TGTGCCAGCAGCGTAGTTGACGGGAACTACGGGGAGCTGTTTTTT
NA	many	TRBV7-3	TRBJ2-2	CASSTRRGGELFF	TGTGCCAGCAGCACCCGTCGGGGCGGGGAGCTGTTTTTT
TRBD1	many	TRBV7-8	TRBJ1-2	CASSPYRGPLYGYTF	TGTGCCAGCAGCCCCTACAGGGGCCCTCTCTATGGCTACACCTTC
NA	few	TRBV6-2/TRBV6-3	TRBJ1-2	CASSYSAGMYGYTF	TGTGCCAGCAGTTACTCGGCAGGGATGTATGGCTACACCTTC
TRBD1	many	TRBV20-1	TRBJ2-1	CSADRALNEQFF	TGCAGTGCTGACAGGGCGTTGAATGAGCAGTTCTTC
TRBD1	many	TRBV19	TRBJ1-1	CASTRTGMNTEAFF	TGTGCCAGTACCCGGACAGGGATGAACACTGAAGCTTTCTTT
TRBD1	many	TRBV3-1	TRBJ2-7	CASSPQGKGYEQYF	TGTGCCAGCAGCCCACAGGGGAAGGGCTACGAGCAGTACTTC
NA	few	TRBV20-1	TRBJ2-1	CSARDRGNNEQFF	TGCAGTGCTAGAGATCGGGGGAACAATGAGCAGTTCTTC
TRBD1	many	TRBV5-1	TRBJ2-7	CASSLPGTGGIEQYF	TGCGCCAGCAGCTTGCCCGGGACAGGGGGCATCGAGCAGTACTTC
NA	few	TRBV6-1	TRBJ1-1	CASSSPGARNTEAFF	TGTGCCAGCAGTAGCCCGGGGGCCCGGAACACTGAAGCTTTCTTT
NA	few	TRBV12-3/TRBV12-4	TRBJ2-7	CASSLRGGEQYF	TGTGCCAGCAGTTTAAGGGGTGGCGAGCAGTACTTC
NA	many	TRBV19	TRBJ2-1	CARGGGPGNEQFF	TGTGCCCGAGGTGGGGGTCCCGGCAATGAGCAGTTCTTC
NA	many	TRBV7-2	TRBJ2-5	CASSFARGRVGETQYF	TGTGCCAGCAGCTTCGCTAGGGGTCGGGTTGGAGAGACCCAGTACTTC
TRBD1	many	TRBV5-1	TRBJ2-1	CASRQTGSNYNEQFF	TGCGCCAGCCGCCAGACAGGGTCTAACTACAATGAGCAGTTCTTC
NA	many	TRBV6-1	TRBJ1-2	CASSGGADPAARNGYTF	TGTGCCAGCAGCGGGGGGGCCGATCCGGCAGCTAGGAATGGCTACACCTTC
NA	few	TRBV12-3/TRBV12-4	TRBJ2-5	CASSLANIETQYF	TGTGCCAGCAGTTTAGCGAATATAGAGACCCAGTACTTC
NA	many	TRBV12-3/TRBV12-4	TRBJ2-1	CASSPLSGMDEQFF	TGTGCCAGCAGTCCCTTAAGTGGGATGGATGAGCAGTTCTTC
NA	many	TRBV20-1	TRBJ2-1	CSASEGGGEVNEQFF	TGCAGTGCTAGTGAAGGAGGGGGAGAGGTCAATGAGCAGTTCTTC
NA	few	TRBV5-6	TRBJ2-1	CASSLETGRPNEQFF	TGTGCCAGCAGCTTGGAAACAGGGCGGCCCAATGAGCAGTTCTTC
TRBD1	NA	TRBV7-9	TRBJ1-3	CASSPQPGQRSYSGNTIYF	TGTGCCAGCAGCCCTCAACCGGGACAGCGATCGTACTCTGGAAACACCATATATTTT
NA	many	TRBV3-1	TRBJ2-2	CASSQDGPGELFF	TGTGCCAGCAGCCAAGATGGCCCCGGGGAGCTGTTTTTT
NA	NA	TRBV20-1	TRBJ2-4	CSARETSREEVQYF	TGCAGTGCTAGAGAGACGTCCAGGGAGGAGGTTCAGTACTTC
NA	many	TRBV12-3/TRBV12-4	TRBJ2-7	CASRPGGKYEQYF	TGTGCCAGCAGACCTGGGGGAAAGTACGAGCAGTACTTC
TRBD2	many	TRBV11-3	TRBJ2-5	CASSIGLAGGLETQYF	TGTGCCAGCAGCATCGGACTAGCGGGAGGGCTAGAGACCCAGTACTTC
TRBD2	once	TRBV7-9	TRBJ2-1	CASRGTEIKGRAGNEQFF	TGTGCCAGCCGCGGGACCGAAATAAAGGGGAGGGCAGGGAATGAGCAGTTCTTC
NA	many	TRBV6-2/TRBV6-3	TRBJ1-5	CASSYRGASQPQHF	TGTGCCAGCAGTTACCGCGGGGCGAGTCAGCCCCAGCATTTT
TRBD2	NA	TRBV11-2	TRBJ2-5	CASSTRLSGGSLGTQYF	TGTGCCAGCAGCACCCGACTAAGCGGGGGGTCGCTTGGGACCCAGTACTTC
TRBD2	many	TRBV27	TRBJ2-7	CASSPGLEGYEQYF	TGTGCCAGCAGTCCGGGACTAGAGGGCTACGAGCAGTACTTC
NA	few	TRBV28	TRBJ2-7	CASSSGWPYEQYF	TGTGCCAGCAGTTCTGGCTGGCCCTACGAGCAGTACTTC
NA	many	TRBV5-6	TRBJ2-5	CASSFWGLRETQYF	TGTGCCAGCAGCTTTTGGGGGTTACGGGAGACCCAGTACTTC
NA	few	TRBV28	TRBJ1-5	CASRPLLGAGQPQHF	TGTGCCAGCAGGCCCCTTCTCGGGGCTGGTCAGCCCCAGCATTTT
NA	many	TRBV5-1	TRBJ1-2	CASSTGEGRPTF	TGCGCCAGCAGCACTGGAGAGGGACGTCCCACATTC
NA	many	TRBV12-3/TRBV12-4	TRBJ1-1	CASTMDSSTEAFF	TGTGCCAGCACCATGGACAGCAGCACTGAAGCTTTCTTT
NA	many	TRBV2	TRBJ2-7	CASSDWEPSYEQYF	TGTGCCAGCAGTGATTGGGAGCCCTCCTACGAGCAGTACTTC
NA	many	TRBV7-6	TRBJ1-4	CASSLAEGYNEKLFF	TGTGCCAGCAGCTTAGCGGAGGGGTATAATGAAAAACTGTTTTTT
TRBD1	many	TRBV5-1	TRBJ1-1	CASSLTGTVNTEAFF	TGCGCCAGCAGCTTGACCGGGACAGTAAACACTGAAGCTTTCTTT
TRBD2	NA	TRBV7-8	TRBJ2-7	CASSLVAGGPPPYF	TGTGCCAGCAGCTTAGTTGCGGGGGGCCCCCCGCCGTACTTC
NA	many	TRBV7-8	TRBJ2-1	CASSLRQNYNEQFF	TGTGCCAGCAGCCTCCGACAGAACTACAATGAGCAGTTCTTC
NA	few	TRBV7-2	TRBJ1-1	CASRGPRQGRDTEAFF	TGTGCCAGCAGGGGGCCGAGGCAGGGTAGGGATACTGAAGCTTTCTTT
TRBD2	many	TRBV11-2	TRBJ2-1	CASSPGRDEQFF	TGTGCCAGCAGCCCCGGGAGGGATGAGCAGTTCTTC
NA	many	TRBV9	TRBJ1-3	CASSPAYRSSGNTIYF	TGTGCCAGCAGCCCCGCATACAGGAGCTCTGGAAACACCATATATTTT
NA	NA	TRBV29-1	TRBJ2-5	CSVGDAETQYF	TGCAGCGTTGGGGACGCAGAGACCCAGTACTTC
NA	NA	TRBV20-1	TRBJ2-3	CSARGDTQYF	TGCAGTGCTAGAGGGGATACGCAGTATTTT
TRBD1	many	TRBV19	TRBJ1-5	CASTSDRGSYQPQHF	TGTGCCAGTACCTCAGACAGGGGCTCTTATCAGCCCCAGCATTTT
NA	many	TRBV4-3	TRBJ2-3	CASSLSLNTDTQYF	TGCGCCAGCAGCCTGTCTCTTAACACAGATACGCAGTATTTT
NA	many	TRBV10-1	TRBJ2-7	CASSESGRNYEQYF	TGCGCCAGCAGTGAGTCGGGACGGAACTACGAGCAGTACTTC
NA	few	TRBV19	TRBJ1-2	CASSQGTGRDYGYTF	TGTGCCAGTAGTCAGGGTACAGGGCGTGACTATGGCTACACCTTC